This T cell receptor beta chain was sequenced in a study of T cell responses to AZD1222 COVID-19 vaccine. To note about this clone: Antigen: not known.

Findings and caveats of the study: Across spike, vaccine-associated CD4 TCRs were found, dominant at 160-218 and 743-854. Every sample of the repertoires postdated the peak T cell response. The donor cohort was predominantly white British with a female majority, and clonal diversity may have been underestimated.

The data were produced by immunoSEQ multiplex PCR, yet TCRdb's version contains in-frame clones alone and is incomplete. The sample includes about 92,000 clones, roughly 90% seen only once; the top ten take roughly 25%. With 3 bases clipped from V and 7 bases from J, the junction kept 2 bases outside the gene matches. CDR3 length: 12 amino acids. Germline assignment: CDR1 SGHTS and CDR2 YDEGEE. The sequencing used peripheral blood, collected on day 0 of AZD1222 vaccination. The chain combines TRBV5-8 with TRBJ2-5; TRBD2 aligns across 8 bases. The clonotype originates from an adult in good health. CDR3 nucleotides: TGTGCCAGCAGCTCCAGCGGGAGGACCCAGTACTTC. It encodes CASSSSGRTQYF.